Described below is a single TCR beta chain sequence and its context. Deletions cut 5 bases from V and 7 bases from J, with 12 bases between. Germline CDR1 SGHKS, CDR2 YYEKEE (reference sequence). There are 12 residues in the CDR3. The data were taken from a study of blood T cells in healthy people across ages. Together with a sample-barcoded 5' primer, a J-beta primer mix was included in a second PCR lasting roughly 6 to 12 cycles. A template-switch adaptor with 12 random nucleotides tagged each cDNA molecule. TCRdb ran MiXCR on the 5' RACE reads and lists one entry per CDR3 protein. The sample shows about a million distinct CDR3 sequences, about two fifths of them seen only once. Each sample yielded at least 5 micrograms of PBMC total RNA.

Input material: blood. J is TRBJ1-1 and V is TRBV5-5; a weak D match, TRBD1 (5 bases). The TCR originated in a man aged 18 to 29 in good health. DNA for the CDR3: TGTGCCAGCAGGCGCGCGGGGGGTGAAGCTTTCTTT. Translation: CASRRAGGEAFF.